Listed below are T cell receptor beta chains from one sample, sequenced in a study of blood T cell repertoires in COVID-19. Some clones are missing from TCRdb's copy, which holds only in-frame ones; the method was immunoSEQ multiplex PCR. The sample comprises around 77,000 clones, approximately 89% of which are singletons, and around 5% rests with the top ten. Sequencing was performed on peripheral blood. Receptor source: a woman aged 60-75 years with active COVID-19. Both conserved end residues are part of each CDR3. D genes are given only for firm matches. Some rows mark clone size as missing; the rest say once, few, many or name a class of expanded clone.

cdr3_aa cdr3_nt j_call d_call v_call clone_size
CASSKRQGDNEQFF TGTGCCAGCAGCAAAAGACAGGGGGACAATGAGCAGTTCTTC TRBJ2-1 TRBD1 TRBV7-9 NA
CASSFRQHQPQHF TGTGCCAGCAGCTTCCGACAGCATCAGCCCCAGCATTTT TRBJ1-5 NA TRBV7-2 NA
CASRTGTELSEQYF TGTGCCAGCAGAACCGGGACAGAATTGTCCGAGCAGTACTTC TRBJ2-7 TRBD1 TRBV6-5 NA
CASSSGQGPTQETQYF TGTGCCAGCAGTTCGGGACAGGGTCCAACCCAAGAGACCCAGTACTTC TRBJ2-5 TRBD1 TRBV2 NA
CASSSTEAFF TGTGCCAGCAGTTCGACTGAAGCTTTCTTT TRBJ1-1 NA TRBV6-5 NA
CASTRAGGIVAQYF TGTGCCAGCACAAGAGCGGGAGGGATAGTCGCGCAGTATTTT TRBJ2-3 TRBD2 TRBV3-1/TRBV3-2 NA
CASRRQGAGTGELFF TGTGCCAGCAGACGACAGGGGGCTGGTACCGGGGAGCTGTTTTTT TRBJ2-2 TRBD1 TRBV7-9 once
CAWRGLAGDNEQFF TGTGCCTGGAGGGGACTAGCGGGAGACAATGAGCAGTTCTTC TRBJ2-1 TRBD2 TRBV30 NA
CSASLGGRATGELFF TGCAGTGCTAGTCTGGGCGGGAGGGCCACTGGGGAGCTGTTTTTT TRBJ2-2 TRBD2 TRBV20-1 NA
CASSSQDLATHEQYF TGTGCCAGCAGCTCCCAGGATCTAGCCACCCACGAGCAGTACTTC TRBJ2-7 NA TRBV7-8 NA
CASSEGGHTEAFF TGTGCCAGCAGTGAGGGGGGGCACACTGAAGCTTTCTTT TRBJ1-1 NA TRBV25-1 NA
CSVARGGATDTQYF TGCAGCGTGGCACGGGGGGGGGCAACAGATACGCAGTATTTT TRBJ2-3 TRBD2 TRBV29-1 once
CAWSVQGSYSPLHF TGTGCCTGGAGTGTACAGGGATCCTATTCACCCCTCCACTTT TRBJ1-6 NA TRBV30 few
CASSQQGGYEQYF TGTGCCAGCTCACAACAGGGGGGCTACGAGCAGTACTTC TRBJ2-7 TRBD1 TRBV18 NA
CASSGGAEAFF TGTGCCAGCTCGGGGGGGGCTGAAGCTTTCTTT TRBJ1-1 NA TRBV18 NA
CASSPYYGQGSEAFF TGTGCCAGCAGCCCCTATTACGGACAGGGTTCCGAAGCTTTCTTT TRBJ1-1 TRBD1 TRBV7-8 NA
CASSLDSHNSPLHF TGCGCCAGCAGCTTGGACAGCCATAATTCACCCCTCCACTTT TRBJ1-6 NA TRBV5-1 NA
CASSLSTGFPPYEQYF TGTGCCAGCAGCTTATCGACAGGGTTCCCACCCTACGAGCAGTACTTC TRBJ2-7 TRBD1 TRBV5-4 NA
CASTTLMRIDTQYF TGTGCCAGCACAACACTAATGCGCATAGATACGCAGTATTTT TRBJ2-3 NA TRBV11-2 NA
CASSQMGGTLAKNIQYF TGTGCCAGCAGCCAAATGGGCGGGACCTTAGCCAAAAACATTCAGTACTTC TRBJ2-4 NA TRBV14 NA
CASSLYEGAMGSPLHF TGTGCCAGCAGCCTTTACGAGGGGGCGATGGGGTCACCCCTCCACTTT TRBJ1-6 TRBD1 TRBV3-1/TRBV3-2 NA
CASSLGASGSKLYNEQFF TGTGCCAGCAGCTTGGGGGCTAGCGGTTCAAAACTCTACAATGAGCAGTTCTTC TRBJ2-1 NA TRBV6-2/TRBV6-3 NA
CASSQAGGRSNEKLFF TGTGCCAGCAGCCAAGCAGGGGGCAGATCTAATGAAAAACTGTTTTTT TRBJ1-4 TRBD1 TRBV4-2 NA
CASSQDRLAIETQYF TGTGCCAGCAGCCAAGATCGACTAGCGATCGAGACCCAGTACTTC TRBJ2-5 TRBD2 TRBV3-1/TRBV3-2 NA
CATSGTLSGNTIYF TGTGCCACGTCCGGGACACTCTCTGGAAACACCATATATTTT TRBJ1-3 NA TRBV10-3 once
CASSYDSRRTDTQYF TGTGCCAGCAGCTACGACTCCCGCCGCACAGATACGCAGTATTTT TRBJ2-3 NA TRBV5-4 NA
CASSPRRLVGMNTEAFF TGTGCCAGCTCACCACGGCGGTTAGTTGGAATGAACACTGAAGCTTTCTTT TRBJ1-1 NA TRBV18 NA
CASSPLGQGRRNPSSYNEQFF TGTGCCAGCTCACCCCTAGGACAGGGCCGGAGGAATCCTAGCTCCTACAATGAGCAGTTCTTC TRBJ2-1 TRBD1 TRBV18 NA
CATSDFAQLAGLTDTQYF TGTGCCACCAGTGATTTCGCCCAACTAGCGGGGCTCACAGATACGCAGTATTTT TRBJ2-3 TRBD2 TRBV24-1 NA
CASSQTSEQYF TGTGCCAGCAGCCAGACTAGCGAACAGTACTTC TRBJ2-7 TRBD2 TRBV12-3/TRBV12-4 NA
CASSTDRLNTEAFF TGTGCCAGCAGCACAGACAGACTGAACACTGAAGCTTTCTTT TRBJ1-1 NA TRBV7-2 NA
CASSLKRVTGELFF TGTGCCAGCAGCTTAAAACGAGTTACCGGGGAGCTGTTTTTT TRBJ2-2 NA TRBV7-2 NA
CASSHRSGFYNEQFF TGTGCCAGCAGCCACCGTAGCGGGTTCTACAATGAGCAGTTCTTC TRBJ2-1 TRBD2 TRBV3-1/TRBV3-2 NA
CASSESRDRDLYGYTF TGCGCCAGCAGCGAGAGCCGGGACAGGGACCTCTATGGCTACACCTTC TRBJ1-2 TRBD1 TRBV5-1 NA
CASSDRNSTSGREETQYF TGTGCCAGCAGCGATCGCAATTCGACTAGCGGGCGGGAAGAGACCCAGTACTTC TRBJ2-5 TRBD2 TRBV7-9 NA
CASSDTGGIYNEQFF TGCGCCAGCAGTGATACGGGGGGGATCTACAATGAGCAGTTCTTC TRBJ2-1 TRBD2 TRBV10-1 NA
CASSSRSGEQYF TGTGCCAGCAGCTCTAGGAGCGGTGAGCAGTACTTC TRBJ2-7 NA TRBV5-4 once
CAWSGRGTGANVLTF TGTGCCTGGAGTGGGCGGGGTACTGGGGCCAACGTCCTGACTTTC TRBJ2-6 NA TRBV30 NA
CASSVSSLGQADTGELFF TGTGCCAGCAGCGTATCTTCGTTGGGTCAAGCGGACACCGGGGAGCTGTTTTTT TRBJ2-2 NA TRBV9 NA
CASSLVQVSPLHF TGTGCCAGCAGCTTGGTTCAGGTTTCACCCCTCCACTTT TRBJ1-6 NA TRBV5-8 NA
CASSLGQGTPYEQYF TGTGCCAGCAGCTTAGGGCAGGGAACTCCCTACGAGCAGTACTTC TRBJ2-7 NA TRBV5-4 NA
CASSLGGSYNEQFF TGTGCCAGCAGCTTGGGGGGCTCCTACAATGAGCAGTTCTTC TRBJ2-1 NA TRBV7-9 NA